This TCR beta chain comes out of a study of blood T cell repertoires in COVID-19. Study context: Researchers got acute and convalescent COVID-19 samples from the United States, Italy and Spain. Sample material is recorded as cDNA or gDNA derived from T cells, B-cell-depleted T cells, or PBMCs.

Per the original methods: The assay estimated nucleated cells by amplifying reference gene primers. Produced via immunoSEQ multiplex PCR; TCRdb's table is partial and in-frame only. V and J calls and clone size come straight from that table; D and trimming were deduced from the DNA. The sample holds approximately 70,000 clones, approximately 88% seen once. The CDR3 length is 12 residues. With 0 bases removed from V and 6 bases from J, the gap between germline ends came to 5 bases. From germline, CDR1 is MNHEY and CDR2 SVGAGI. The sequencing input was peripheral blood. The TCR sequence derives from a woman aged 45-65 years with acute or convalescent COVID-19. The genes are TRBV6-5 and TRBJ1-1; D gene ambiguous. Here the CDR3 DNA reads TGTGCCAGCAGTTACTCCGGGTCTGAAGCTTTCTTT. Its translation is CASSYSGSEAFF.